The clone carrying this T cell receptor beta chain was observed once. V shed 5 bases and J shed 3 bases, with 42 bases lying between them. The CDR3 consists of 24 residues. Germline CDR1 and CDR2: SGHAT and FQDESV (reference sequence). The entry originates in a study of blood T cells in healthy people across ages. The authors ran a second PCR of about 7 to 11 cycles using a sample-barcoded 5' primer and a J-beta primer mix. TCRdb redid the calling of the 5' RACE reads with MiXCR, one entry per CDR3 protein. Here the sample spans about 1.8 million distinct CDR3 sequences, about 49% being singletons. The sequencing input was blood. The chain joins TRBV11-1 to TRBJ2-3, with D tentatively TRBD2 (8 bases). The TCR originated in a woman between 35 and 50 years old in good health. The DNA of the CDR3 is TGTGCCAGCAGCGGATCCTCGATCCGGGACAGACAAGGGACTAGGGCGGAACCGACAGATACGCAGTATTTT. Protein: CASSGSSIRDRQGTRAEPTDTQYF.